This entry is about one T cell receptor (beta chain). This CDR3 is built from 14 residues. The V gene lost 2 bases and the J gene lost 0 bases, with 11 bases spanning the gap. Germline CDR1 GTSNPN, CDR2 SVGIG (reference sequence). The data were taken from a study of blood T cell repertoires in COVID-19. Study in general: The samples span acute and convalescent COVID-19 from the United States, Italy and Spain.

Enrolment of Seattle patients took place during active infection, and they were followed longitudinally. This table comes from immunoSEQ multiplex PCR, and its TCRdb copy is limited to in-frame clones, with some not included. The top ten clones hold 2% to 3% of a sample with over 200,000 clones, 85% to 90% of them seen once. The sample taken for sequencing was peripheral blood. This TCR was recovered from a man between 25 and 39 years old with COVID-19, enrolled during active disease. The V and J genes are TRBV30 and TRBJ2-7; a possible D gene is TRBD2 (5 bases). CDR3 coding DNA: TGTGCCTGGAGTAAGGCGGGTAGCTCCTACGAGCAGTACTTC. This sequence encodes CAWSKAGSSYEQYF.